This T cell receptor (beta chain) was identified in a study of beta chain features in type 1 diabetes. Study information: Age, gender and cell yields were similar between patients and healthy donors.

Donors underwent one heparinised blood draw, about 110 mL on average. TCRB transcripts that were expressed got sequenced, as all of the isolated RNA had been reverse transcribed. Assay used: immunoSEQ multiplex PCR; TCRdb lists only in-frame clones, some missing. The sample has 310,000 or so clones; about a tenth are singletons. Whole-study results and caveats: Sampled from patients, naive, central memory and Treg TCRB repertoires appeared more similar than those sampled from healthy donors. Among all four CD4+ subsets, Type 1 diabetes patients had TCRB CDR3s that were moderately but significantly shorter. An over-representation of cells with high TCR expression could result from cDNA sequencing.

This clone was counted only a few times. Antigen: not known. V dropped 6 bases and J dropped 5; count of bases not matched to a gene: 9. The CDR3 length is 15 residues. Germline V lookup: CDR1 ENHRY, CDR2 SYGVKD. Sequencing input: central memory CD4+ T cells from blood. This chain uses TRBV10-3 with TRBJ1-5; 8 nucleotides line up with TRBD1. This receptor was identified in a young man with type 1 diabetes. The DNA of the CDR3 is TGTGCCATCAGCAATCGGACAGGGCGAGATCAGCCCCAGCATTTT. Its protein is CAISNRTGRDQPQHF.